This T cell receptor beta chain was captured by sequencing in a study of blood T cell repertoires in COVID-19. For the study at large: Some COVID-19 samples were acute and others convalescent; all came from the United States, Italy and Spain. PBMCs, B-cell-depleted T cells, or T cells provided the cDNA or gDNA that made up the material.

In germline, CDR1 is KGHSH, CDR2 LQKENI. V was pared by 6 bases and J by 8 bases, with 16 bases between. The CDR3 runs to 13 residues. Methods used by the authors: By means of reference gene primer amplification, nucleated cell counts were estimated. The method was immunoSEQ multiplex PCR; TCRdb's version includes in-frame clones alone and lacks a portion of them. The V and J calls and the clone size are those of that table, but D and trimming were determined from the DNA. Among fewer than 120,000 clones listed, around four fifths were seen once. This chain joins TRBV18 and TRBJ1-1, with TRBD1 as a possible D gene (6 bases). The receptor was isolated from a woman aged 55-70 years with acute or convalescent COVID-19. The source material was peripheral blood. In nucleotides, the CDR3 is TGTGCCAGCTCTTCACCGGACAGTAACGAAGCTTTCTTT. It encodes CASSSPDSNEAFF.